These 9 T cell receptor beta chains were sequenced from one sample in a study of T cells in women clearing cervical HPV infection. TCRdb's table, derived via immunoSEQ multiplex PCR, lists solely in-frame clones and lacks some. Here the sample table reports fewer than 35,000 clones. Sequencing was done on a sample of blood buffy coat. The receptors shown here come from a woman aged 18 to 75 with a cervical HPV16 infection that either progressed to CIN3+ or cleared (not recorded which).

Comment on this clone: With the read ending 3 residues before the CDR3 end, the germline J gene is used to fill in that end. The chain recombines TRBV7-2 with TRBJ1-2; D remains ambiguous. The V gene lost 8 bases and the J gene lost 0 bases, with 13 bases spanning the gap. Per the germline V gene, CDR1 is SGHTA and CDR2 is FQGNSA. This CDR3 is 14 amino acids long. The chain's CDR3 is CASAGSNTNYGYTF. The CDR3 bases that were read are TGTGCCAGCGCGGGGAGCAACACTAACTATGGC.

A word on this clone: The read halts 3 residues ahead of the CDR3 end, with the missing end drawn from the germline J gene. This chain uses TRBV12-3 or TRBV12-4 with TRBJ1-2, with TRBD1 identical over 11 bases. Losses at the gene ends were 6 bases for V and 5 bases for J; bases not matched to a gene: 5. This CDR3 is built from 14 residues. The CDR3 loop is CASRGGTGGYGYTF. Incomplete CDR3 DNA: TGTGCCAGCAGGGGAGGGACAGGGGGTTATGGC.

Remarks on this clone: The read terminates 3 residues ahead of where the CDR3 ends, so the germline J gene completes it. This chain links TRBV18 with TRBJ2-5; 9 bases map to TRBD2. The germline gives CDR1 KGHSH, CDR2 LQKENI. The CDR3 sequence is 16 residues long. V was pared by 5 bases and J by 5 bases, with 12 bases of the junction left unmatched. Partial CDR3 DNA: TGTGCCAGCTCAACGGTGAGCGGGGGGCCTTTCGAGACC. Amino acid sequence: CASSTVSGGPFET. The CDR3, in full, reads CASSTVSGGPFETQYF.

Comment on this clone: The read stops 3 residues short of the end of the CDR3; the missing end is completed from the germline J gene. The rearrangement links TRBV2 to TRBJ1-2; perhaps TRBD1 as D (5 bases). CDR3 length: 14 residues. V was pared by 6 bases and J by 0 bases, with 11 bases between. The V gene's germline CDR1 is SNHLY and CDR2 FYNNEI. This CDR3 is CASSKQDTNYGYTF. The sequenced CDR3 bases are TGTGCCAGCAGCAAACAGGATACTAACTATGGC.

The CDR3 is CASSLELDSPLHF. The DNA read from the CDR3 is TGCGCCAGCAGCTTGGAACTGGATTCACCC. The chain carries TRBV5-1 and TRBJ1-6; D is ambiguous. The read ends 3 residues shy of where the CDR3 ends; the end is completed using the germline J gene. Germline CDR1 SGHRS, CDR2 YFSETQ. V was shortened by 0 bases and J by 8 bases, with 6 bases between the two germline ends. The CDR3 runs 13 residues.

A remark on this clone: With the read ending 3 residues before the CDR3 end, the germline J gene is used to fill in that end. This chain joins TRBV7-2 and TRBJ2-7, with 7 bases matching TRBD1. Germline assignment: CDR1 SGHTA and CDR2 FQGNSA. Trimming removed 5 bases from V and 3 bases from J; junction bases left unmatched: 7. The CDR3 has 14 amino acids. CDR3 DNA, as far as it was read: TGTGCCAGCAGCGCAGGACAGGATTACTACGAG. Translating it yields CASSAGQDYYE. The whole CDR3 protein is CASSAGQDYYEQYF.

This CDR3 is CAWRLGTGGRVQYF. CDR3 DNA (partial): TGTGCCTGGAGACTGGGGACAGGGGGCCGGGTT. The chain has TRBV30 and TRBJ2-4; 12 bases fit TRBD1. The read terminates 3 residues before the CDR3 end, so the remaining end is supplied by the germline J gene. This CDR3 is 14 amino acids long. Germline CDR1 reads GTSNPN; CDR2 reads SVGIG (reference sequence).

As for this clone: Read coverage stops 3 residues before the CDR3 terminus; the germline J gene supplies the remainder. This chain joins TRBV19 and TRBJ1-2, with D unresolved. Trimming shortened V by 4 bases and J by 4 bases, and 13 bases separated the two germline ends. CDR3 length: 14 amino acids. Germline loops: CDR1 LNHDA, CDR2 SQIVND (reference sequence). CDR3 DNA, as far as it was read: TGTGCCAGTAGTAACCTACAAGGGCTCTATGGC. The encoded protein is CASSNLQGLYG. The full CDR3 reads CASSNLQGLYGYTF.

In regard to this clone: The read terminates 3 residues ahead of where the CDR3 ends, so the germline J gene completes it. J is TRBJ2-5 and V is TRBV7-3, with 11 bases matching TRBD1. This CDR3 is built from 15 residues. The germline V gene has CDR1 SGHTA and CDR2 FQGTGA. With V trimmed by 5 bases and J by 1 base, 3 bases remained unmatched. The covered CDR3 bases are TGTGCCAGCAGCAGAGGACAGGGGGCCCAAGAGACC. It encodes CASSRGQGAQET. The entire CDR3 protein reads CASSRGQGAQETQYF.